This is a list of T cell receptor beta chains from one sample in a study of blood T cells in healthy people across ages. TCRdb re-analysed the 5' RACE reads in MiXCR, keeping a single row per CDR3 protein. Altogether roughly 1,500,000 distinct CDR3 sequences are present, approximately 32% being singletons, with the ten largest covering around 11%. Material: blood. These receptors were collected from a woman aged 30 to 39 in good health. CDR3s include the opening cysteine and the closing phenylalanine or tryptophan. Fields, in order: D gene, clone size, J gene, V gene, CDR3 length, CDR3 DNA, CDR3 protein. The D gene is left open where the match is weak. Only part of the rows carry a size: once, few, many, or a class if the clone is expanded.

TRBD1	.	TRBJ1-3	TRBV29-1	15	TGCAGCGTTGAAGACAGGGGGCGCCCGGGAAACACCATATATTTT	CSVEDRGRPGNTIYF
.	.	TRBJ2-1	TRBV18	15	TGTGCCAGCTCACCGTTCCGGGACATCGACAATGAGCAGTTCTTC	CASSPFRDIDNEQFF
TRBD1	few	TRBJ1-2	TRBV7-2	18	TGTGCCACCCTACGTCAGGGGGACTCGTCAGGCAGGGTCTATGGCTACACCTTC	CATLRQGDSSGRVYGYTF
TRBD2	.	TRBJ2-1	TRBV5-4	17	TGTGCCAGCAGCTTGCCTCCTTCTAGCAACGGGGAGGGGGAGCAGTTCTTC	CASSLPPSSNGEGEQFF
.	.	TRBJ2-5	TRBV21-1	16	TGTGCCAGCAGCAGATCGTACGGGGGGTTCCAAGAGACCCAGTACTTC	CASSRSYGGFQETQYF
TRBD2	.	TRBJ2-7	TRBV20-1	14	TGCAGTGTGGAGGGCGGGAGTAGCTCCTACGAGCAGTACTTC	CSVEGGSSSYEQYF
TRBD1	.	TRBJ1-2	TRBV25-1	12	TGTGCCAGCAGTGCTGGGACAGGGACCCACACCTTC	CASSAGTGTHTF
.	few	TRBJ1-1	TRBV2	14	TGTGCCAGCAGGAGAACAGGAGGAATAACTGAAGCTTTCTTT	CASRRTGGITEAFF
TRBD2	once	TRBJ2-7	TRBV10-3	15	TGTACCATCAGTGAGTCGGGGTCGGGGGGCTACGAGCAGTACTTC	CTISESGSGGYEQYF
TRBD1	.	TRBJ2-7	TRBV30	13	TGTGCCTGGAGAGGGGACAGTCCTTACGAGCAGTACTTC	CAWRGDSPYEQYF
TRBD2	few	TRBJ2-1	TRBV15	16	TGTGCCACCAGCAGAGATTGGGGGGGAAACTACAATGAGCAGTTCTTC	CATSRDWGGNYNEQFF
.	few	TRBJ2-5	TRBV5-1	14	TGCGCCAGCAGGACACGAAGCCGGCTAGAGACCCAGTACTTC	CASRTRSRLETQYF
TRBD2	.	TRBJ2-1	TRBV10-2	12	TGCGCCAGCGGCGCGACTAGCGGCAAGCAGTTCTTC	CASGATSGKQFF
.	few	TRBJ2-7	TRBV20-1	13	TGCAGTGCCACGGGAGCGGGTTGGAGCGAGCAGTACTTC	CSATGAGWSEQYF
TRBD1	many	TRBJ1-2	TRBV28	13	TGTGCCAGCAGCCGGGACAGGGTCTATGGCTACACCTTC	CASSRDRVYGYTF
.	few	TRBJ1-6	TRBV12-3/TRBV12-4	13	TGTGCCAGCAGTTTAGGAGGGTTTTCACCCCTCCACTTT	CASSLGGFSPLHF
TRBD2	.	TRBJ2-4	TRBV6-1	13	TGTGCCAGCAGTTCAGCGGGGGGCCCCGTCTGGGCCTTC	CASSSAGGPVWAF
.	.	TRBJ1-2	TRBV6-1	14	TGTGCCAGTCATTTGACAGGAGGAGGTAGCGGCTACACCTTC	CASHLTGGGSGYTF
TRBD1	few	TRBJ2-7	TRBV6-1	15	TGTGCCAGCAGGAGGGGGCAGGACCTCTCCTACGAGCAGTACTTC	CASRRGQDLSYEQYF
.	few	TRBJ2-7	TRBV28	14	TGTGCCAGCAGTTTACACGTTCTCCCCTACGAGCAGTACTTC	CASSLHVLPYEQYF
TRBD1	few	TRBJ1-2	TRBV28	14	TGTGCCAGCAGAAGAGGACAGGCTAACTATGGCTACACCTTC	CASRRGQANYGYTF
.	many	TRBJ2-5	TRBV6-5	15	TGTGCCAGCAGTTACTCGGGGGGAACCCAAGAGACCCAGTACTTC	CASSYSGGTQETQYF
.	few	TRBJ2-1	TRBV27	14	TGTGCCAGCAGTTACCGAGGGAAATACAATGAGCAGTTCTTC	CASSYRGKYNEQFF
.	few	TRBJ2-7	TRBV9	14	TGTGCCAGCAGCGTAGCCCCAAACTCCTACGAGCAGTACTTC	CASSVAPNSYEQYF
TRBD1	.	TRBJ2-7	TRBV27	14	TGTGCCAGCAGTTTGGCGGCAGGGGGCCTTGAGCAGTACTTC	CASSLAAGGLEQYF
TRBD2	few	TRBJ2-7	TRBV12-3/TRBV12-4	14	TGTGCCAGCAGTTCCGGGACTAGTACTTCCGAGCAGTACTTC	CASSSGTSTSEQYF
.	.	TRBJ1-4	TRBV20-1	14	TGCAGTGCTGGCTATCAGAGGGGTAATGAAAAACTGTTTTTT	CSAGYQRGNEKLFF
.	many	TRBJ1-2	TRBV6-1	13	TGTGCCAGCACGGCGCCTCATCTCTATGGCTACACCTTC	CASTAPHLYGYTF
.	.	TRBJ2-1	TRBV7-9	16	TGTGCCAGCAGCTTATCGATAGAAAGTAGTTACAATGGGCAGTTCTTC	CASSLSIESSYNGQFF
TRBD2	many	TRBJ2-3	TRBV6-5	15	TGTGCCAGCAGTTACCGGGCTAGCGGGAAAGATACGCAGTATTTT	CASSYRASGKDTQYF
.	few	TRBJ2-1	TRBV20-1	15	TGCAGTGCTAGAGGGGCAGGCGAAACCTACAATGAGCAGTTCTTC	CSARGAGETYNEQFF
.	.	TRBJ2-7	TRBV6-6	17	TGTGCCAGCAGCATCCTGGGGGCCCCCCGGGAATCCTACGAGCAGTACTTC	CASSILGAPRESYEQYF
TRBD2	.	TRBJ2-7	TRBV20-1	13	TGCAGTGCGAGAGGGGGACTAGGGGACGAGCAGTACTTC	CSARGGLGDEQYF
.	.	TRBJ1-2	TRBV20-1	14	TGCAGTGCTCCTCGTCATACCGGGTCAGATGGCTACACCTTC	CSAPRHTGSDGYTF
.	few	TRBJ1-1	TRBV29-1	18	TGCAGCGTCTCCCCATGGGAGGAGCGGGGGAGCTGGAACACTGAAGCTTTCTTT	CSVSPWEERGSWNTEAFF
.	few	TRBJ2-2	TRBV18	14	TGTGCCAGCTCACCCCATGAGACCACCGGGGAGCTGTTTTTT	CASSPHETTGELFF
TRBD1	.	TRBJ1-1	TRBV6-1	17	TGTGCCAGCAGTGAAGCCCACAGGGGAGGGGAGAGCACTGAAGCTTTCTTT	CASSEAHRGGESTEAFF
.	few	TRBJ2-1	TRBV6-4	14	TGTGCCAGCAGAAGGGAGAGCTCCTACAATGAGCAGTTCTTC	CASRRESSYNEQFF
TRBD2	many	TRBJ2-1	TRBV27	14	TGTGCCAGCACCTCCGCGGGGGGTTACAATGAGCAGTTCTTC	CASTSAGGYNEQFF
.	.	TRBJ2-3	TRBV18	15	TGTGCCAGCTCACGGATAGGGGACGCCACAGATACGCAGTATTTT	CASSRIGDATDTQYF
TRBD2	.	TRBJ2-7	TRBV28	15	TGTGCCAGCAGGGGGGTAGCGGGAGGGTACTACGAGCAGTACTTC	CASRGVAGGYYEQYF
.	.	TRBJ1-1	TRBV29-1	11	TGCAGCGTTGCTGTGAACACTGAAGCTTTCTTT	CSVAVNTEAFF
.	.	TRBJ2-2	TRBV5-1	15	TGCGCCAGCAGCTTGGGCGTCATGGACACCGGGGAGCTGTTTTTT	CASSLGVMDTGELFF
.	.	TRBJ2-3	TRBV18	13	TGTGCCAGCTCACCTGGGACGGCGAATACGCAGTATTTT	CASSPGTANTQYF
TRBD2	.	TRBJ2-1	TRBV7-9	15	TGTGCCAGCAGCTTACTAGCGGGAGCTGGGGATAAGCAGTTCTTC	CASSLLAGAGDKQFF
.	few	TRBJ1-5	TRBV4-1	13	TGCGCCAGCAGCCAAGATGGAAGAGGGCCTCAGCATTTT	CASSQDGRGPQHF
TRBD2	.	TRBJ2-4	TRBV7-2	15	TGTGCCAGCAGCCCCGGGGGAGGGGCCAAAAACATTCAGTACTTC	CASSPGGGAKNIQYF
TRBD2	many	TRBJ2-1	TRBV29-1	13	TGCAGCGTTCCTGGACTAGCCGGCAATGAGCAGTTCTTC	CSVPGLAGNEQFF
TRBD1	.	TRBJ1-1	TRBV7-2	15	TGTGCCAGCAGCATCGCCAGGGGGCCGGGCACTGAAGCTTTCTTT	CASSIARGPGTEAFF
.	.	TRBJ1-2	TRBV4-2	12	TGTGCCAGCAGCCAAGATCTGGGTTTGTACACCTTC	CASSQDLGLYTF
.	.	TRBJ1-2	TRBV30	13	TGTGCCTGGAGTGTACAGTCCCCCGATGGCTACACCTTC	CAWSVQSPDGYTF